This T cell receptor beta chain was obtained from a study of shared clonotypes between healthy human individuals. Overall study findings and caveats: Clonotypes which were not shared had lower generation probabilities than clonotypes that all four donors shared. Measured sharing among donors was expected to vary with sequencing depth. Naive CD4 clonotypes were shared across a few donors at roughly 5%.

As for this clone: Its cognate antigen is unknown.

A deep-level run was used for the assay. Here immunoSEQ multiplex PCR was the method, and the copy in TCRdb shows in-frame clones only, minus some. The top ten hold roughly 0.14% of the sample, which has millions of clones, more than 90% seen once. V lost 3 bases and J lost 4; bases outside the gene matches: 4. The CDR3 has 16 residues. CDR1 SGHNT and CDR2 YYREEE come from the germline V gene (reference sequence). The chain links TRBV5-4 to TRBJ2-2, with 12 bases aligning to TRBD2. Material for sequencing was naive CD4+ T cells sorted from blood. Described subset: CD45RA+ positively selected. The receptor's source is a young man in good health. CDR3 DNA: TGTGCCAGCAGCTCGGAGGGACTAGCGGGCACCGGGGAGCTGTTTTTT. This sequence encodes CASSSEGLAGTGELFF.